A single sample gave rise to the 32 T cell receptor beta chains below, sequenced in a study of OX40 agonist ivuxolimab in advanced cancers. Library creation used the immunoSEQ multiplex PCR assay. The table was pulled from immuneACCESS by TCRdb, which kept in-frame rearrangements only. Such tables lose some clones; where checked, under half of the loss comes from unresolved V genes, and the rest has no known cause. The sample table contains over 55,000 clones; only one count was recorded for approximately 90% of them. The ten largest account for about 2% of the sample. Here the sequenced sample was CD4+ or CD8+ T cells sorted from blood, taken in a trial of the OX40 agonist ivuxolimab. Receptors were obtained from an adult with an advanced solid tumor such as melanoma, head and neck, liver or kidney cancer.

CDR3 amino acids: CASTRGTNTGELFF. The CDR3 nucleotides are TGTGCCAGCACCCGAGGGACTAACACCGGGGAGCTGTTTTTT. This chain connects TRBV13 to TRBJ2-2; maybe TRBD2 (6 bases). The germline V gene has CDR1 PRHDT and CDR2 FYEKMQ (reference sequence). The CDR3 covers 14 residues. V was pared by 7 bases and J by 2 bases, with 11 bases between.

The chain combines TRBV12-2 with TRBJ1-3; TRBD1, the table's D call, was not compared with the DNA. TRBV12-2 corresponds to a pseudogene. This CDR3 region has 21 residues. Here the CDR3 DNA reads TGTGCAAGTCGCTTAGCGCCGAATCGTAGGAACTCAGGGGTGCCTGGAAACACCATATATTTT. It translates to CASRLAPNRRNSGVPGNTIYF.

The V and J genes are TRBV28 and TRBJ2-5; D could derive from TRBD1 or TRBD2 (5 bases each). Germline assignment: CDR1 MDHEN and CDR2 SYDVKM. This CDR3 is 13 amino acids long. V lost 2 bases and J lost 5, with 9 bases in between. The CDR3 sequence: CASSLSGGETQYF. CDR3 bases: TGTGCCAGCAGTTTAAGTGGGGGTGAGACCCAGTACTTC.

The chain couples TRBV7-2 to TRBJ1-3, with D hard to call. This CDR3 region has 16 residues. CDR1 and CDR2 (germline): SGHTA, FQGNSA. V shed 5 bases and J shed 3 bases, with 17 bases lying between them. The CDR3 DNA reads TGTGCCAGCAGCCGCTTTCAGTCGGAGAATGGAAACACCATATATTTT. Translating it yields CASSRFQSENGNTIYF.

The V and J genes are TRBV6-6 and TRBJ1-3; the D gene is possibly TRBD1 (5 bases). V lost 3 bases to trimming and J lost 2 bases, with 14 bases between them. CDR3 size: 16 residues. Germline CDR1 is MNHNY and CDR2 is SVGAGI (reference sequence). The CDR3 bases are TGTGCCAGCAGTTATGGCCAGGGATCGACTGGAAACACCATATATTTT. Amino acids: CASSYGQGSTGNTIYF.

This chain connects TRBV6-1 to TRBJ1-1; tentative D call: TRBD1 (5 bases). The germline gives CDR1 MNHNS, CDR2 SASEGT. CDR3 length: 17 amino acids. The V end was cut by 2 bases, the J end by 0 bases, with 16 bases between. In DNA, the CDR3 is TGTGCCAGCAGTGAAAGGGGTCTGGGCAGTATGAACACTGAAGCTTTCTTT. Its translation is CASSERGLGSMNTEAFF.

The chain joins TRBV6-5 to TRBJ1-1; D not certain. The V gene's germline CDR1 is MNHEY and CDR2 SVGAGI. Deletions cut 6 bases from V and 10 bases from J, with 12 bases between. The CDR3 is 11 residues long. The CDR3 DNA sequence: TGTGCCAGCAGCGATTCAAGGCGAGCTTTCTTT. Translating it yields CASSDSRRAFF.

V usage is TRBV20-1 and J usage is TRBJ1-2; D may be TRBD1 (6 bases). V was clipped by 8 bases and J by 4 bases, with 8 bases between them. The germline gives CDR1 DFQATT, CDR2 SNEGSKA (reference sequence). This CDR3 comprises 10 residues. CDR3 coding DNA: TGCAGTCAGGACAGCTATGGCTACACCTTC. This encodes CSQDSYGYTF.

The CDR3 reads CASSQERGSTQHF. CDR3 DNA sequence: TGTGCCAGCAGCCAAGAGAGGGGGAGTACCCAGCATTTT. This chain uses TRBV14 with TRBJ1-5; TRBD1 is a possible D gene (6 bases). The CDR3 extends over 13 amino acids. The germline V and J ends were trimmed by 0 bases and 11 bases, with 11 bases remaining between them. Germline V CDR1 and CDR2: SGHDN, FVKESK.

The sample holds a few counts of this clone. The V call is TRBV28, the J call TRBJ1-1; unclear D gene. The CDR3 length is 13 residues. Trimming left V 2 bases short and J 5 bases short, with 9 bases between. Germline V gene data show CDR1 as MDHEN and CDR2 as SYDVKM. The CDR3 nucleotides are TGTGCCAGCAGTTTAGGGCGCGGTACTGAAGCTTTCTTT. Translation: CASSLGRGTEAFF.

This chain uses TRBV28 with TRBJ1-2; the D gene is possibly TRBD1 (5 bases). V was clipped by 5 bases and J by 4 bases, with 17 bases between them. Germline CDR1 is MDHEN and CDR2 is SYDVKM. The CDR3 contains 15 residues. In DNA, the CDR3 is TGTGCCAGCAGTCCCCGCGGTGCGGGACGCTATGGCTACACCTTC. Translation gives CASSPRGAGRYGYTF.

The V and J genes are TRBV19 and TRBJ1-4, with a weak D call TRBD1 (5 bases). The CDR3 sequence is 15 residues long. CDR1 is LNHDA, CDR2 SQIVND, per germline (reference sequence). The V gene lost 7 bases and the J gene lost 0 bases, with 12 bases spanning the gap. The CDR3 region is CASMRDRATNEKLFF. The CDR3 nucleotides read TGTGCCAGTATGCGGGACCGGGCAACTAATGAAAAACTGTTTTTT.

The chain is built from TRBV27 and TRBJ1-1; D perhaps matches TRBD1 (5 bases). Trimming pared 2 bases from V and 6 bases from J, leaving 10 bases between. The CDR3 contains 13 residues. CDR1 and CDR2 from the germline V gene are MNHEY and SMNVEV (reference sequence). CDR3 region: CASSLGTVAEAFF. CDR3 DNA: TGTGCCAGCAGTTTAGGGACGGTAGCTGAAGCTTTCTTT.

The chain uses TRBV7-6 and TRBJ2-2; no clear D. Germline CDR1 is SGHVS and CDR2 is FNYEAQ. The CDR3 has 15 residues. Trimming removed 0 bases at V and 1 base at J, with 6 bases between. CDR3 DNA sequence: TGTGCCAGCAGCTTAGCGGCAGGGAACACCGGGGAGCTGTTTTTT. It is translated as CASSLAAGNTGELFF.

The rearrangement uses TRBV19 and TRBJ2-5; 12 positions match TRBD2. Germline CDR1 reads LNHDA; CDR2 reads SQIVND (reference sequence). The trim removed 5 bases at V and 4 bases at J, leaving 11 bases unmatched. The CDR3 totals 17 residues. The chain's CDR3 is CASSLHRTSGVGETQYF. CDR3 nucleotides: TGTGCCAGTAGTCTCCATAGGACTAGCGGGGTTGGAGAGACCCAGTACTTC.

The chain employs TRBV5-6 and TRBJ1-1; D may be TRBD1 (5 bases). Trimming stripped 5 bases from V and 3 bases from J, with 14 bases between. Germline CDR1 and CDR2: SGHDT and YYEEEE. This CDR3 is built from 14 residues. CDR3 nucleotides: TGTGCCAGCAGTGGGGGTATGTCGTACACTGAAGCTTTCTTT. Amino acids: CASSGGMSYTEAFF.

The chain couples TRBV2 to TRBJ2-2, with D tentatively TRBD2 (6 bases). There are 15 residues in the CDR3. Germline V gene sequence: CDR1 SNHLY, CDR2 FYNNEI. Deletions cut 5 bases from V and 6 bases from J, with 16 bases between. This CDR3 reads CASSSGSSTPGELFF. CDR3 nucleotides: TGTGCCAGCAGTTCCGGGAGTTCGACCCCCGGGGAGCTGTTTTTT.

V and J are TRBV10-1 and TRBJ1-2; D not resolved. Per germline, CDR1 WNHNN and CDR2 SYGVQD (reference sequence). The CDR3 contains 13 residues. Trimming left V 2 bases short and J 4 bases short, with 8 bases between. Here the CDR3 reads CASSEKSRYGYTF. CDR3 sequence (DNA): TGCGCCAGCAGTGAGAAGTCCCGCTATGGCTACACCTTC.

The J gene is TRBJ2-7, the V gene TRBV6-5; D call uncertain. The ends were cut back, 7 bases at V and 6 bases at J, with 22 bases in the middle. Germline V gene sequence: CDR1 MNHEY, CDR2 SVGAGI. The CDR3 loop spans 15 amino acids. CDR3 in DNA: TGTGCCAGCACCGTTGGACGGAGCTTGCGATCCGAGCAGTACTTC. Translation: CASTVGRSLRSEQYF.

This chain uses TRBV11-2 with TRBJ1-4, with 7 bases that match TRBD1. J lost 8 bases, V lost 4 bases, and 10 bases had no gene match. Per the germline V gene, CDR1 is SGHAT and CDR2 is FQNNGV. CDR3 length equals 15 residues. The CDR3 DNA follows: TGTGCCAGCAGCTCCAAGACAGGGATTAGCGAAAAACTGTTTTTT. Its translation is CASSSKTGISEKLFF.

The chain uses TRBV21-1 and TRBJ1-5. TRBV21-1 is a pseudogene segment. CDR3 size: 15 residues. The CDR3 loop is CASSQSRYTNQPQHF. CDR3 nucleotide sequence: TGTGCCAGCAGCCAAAGTAGGTACACCAATCAGCCCCAGCATTTT.

This clone turned up a few times. The V and J genes are TRBV19 and TRBJ1-5; D call uncertain. The CDR3 runs 13 residues. Germline lookup yields CDR1 LNHDA and CDR2 SQIVND (reference sequence). V was cut by 3 bases and J by 6 bases, with 9 bases left in between. CDR3 residues: CASSMEQIQPQHF. CDR3 DNA: TGTGCCAGTAGTATGGAGCAAATTCAGCCCCAGCATTTT.

This clone occurred once. In nucleotides, the CDR3 is TGCGCCAGCAGCCAAGATAGGGGGGGCTATGGCTACACCTTC. Protein: CASSQDRGGYGYTF. V is TRBV4-3 and J is TRBJ1-2; a weak D match, TRBD1 (6 bases). With 0 bases removed from V and 4 bases from J, the gap between germline ends came to 9 bases. The germline V gene has CDR1 LGHNA and CDR2 YSLEER. There are 14 residues in the CDR3.

The chain employs TRBV4-1 and TRBJ2-7; 15 bases fit TRBD2. This CDR3 region has 17 residues. J lost 3 bases, V lost 0 bases, and 3 bases had no gene match. Germline V gene data show CDR1 as MGHRA and CDR2 as YSYEKL. CDR3 DNA sequence: TGCGCCAGCAGCCAAGAAGGACTAGCGGGAGGGTTCTACGAGCAGTACTTC. It specifies CASSQEGLAGGFYEQYF.

This clone turned up a few times. The chain has TRBV15 and TRBJ2-6; D ambiguous. The CDR3 has 14 residues. V gave up 0 bases and J gave up 5 bases, with 5 bases separating them. From germline, CDR1 is LNHNV and CDR2 YYDKDF (reference sequence). CDR3 coding DNA: TGTGCCACCAGCAGAGATAAAAGGGCCAACGTCCTGACTTTC. This gives the protein CATSRDKRANVLTF.

V is TRBV28 and J is TRBJ1-1, with D uncertain. V was shortened by 1 base and J by 4 bases, with 10 bases between the two germline ends. Germline CDR1 MDHEN, CDR2 SYDVKM. The CDR3 has 14 amino acids. CDR3: CASSLSDGLTEAFF. DNA for the CDR3: TGTGCCAGCAGTTTATCCGACGGGCTCACTGAAGCTTTCTTT.

The chain combines TRBV5-6 with TRBJ2-7, with D unclear. V was cut by 1 base and J by 3 bases, with 8 bases left in between. The germline V gene encodes CDR1 SGHDT and CDR2 YYEEEE. CDR3 size: 13 residues. CDR3 sequence reads: CASSLNPVYEQYF. For the CDR3, the DNA is TGTGCCAGCAGCTTGAATCCTGTCTACGAGCAGTACTTC.

The chain uses TRBV28 and TRBJ2-3; weak D call: TRBD1 (6 bases). The CDR3 is made up of 16 amino acids. Trimming left V 4 bases short and J 2 bases short, with 16 bases between. CDR1 and CDR2 from the germline V gene are MDHEN and SYDVKM. The CDR3, as DNA: TGTGCCAGCAGTTCCAGGGGCCCCTTACCCACAGATACGCAGTATTTT. Its protein is CASSSRGPLPTDTQYF.

The V gene is TRBV7-6, the J gene TRBJ2-7; TRBD1 matches 12 bases. The J segment lost 6 bases and the V segment lost 5 bases, leaving 11 bases of the junction unmatched. Germline values: CDR1 SGHVS, CDR2 FNYEAQ. CDR3 size: 16 residues. This CDR3 is CASSTEPGQGAFEQYF. Written as DNA, the CDR3 is TGTGCCAGCAGCACGGAACCGGGACAGGGGGCGTTCGAGCAGTACTTC. Full variable domain (outside the CDR3, taken from reference TRBV7-6 and TRBJ2-7): GAGVSQSPRYKVTKRGQDVALRCDPISGHVSLYWYRQALGQGPEFLTYFNYEAQQDKSGLPNDRFSAERPEGSISTLTIQRTEQRDSAMYRCASSTEPGQGAFEQYFGPGTRLTVT.

V gene TRBV5-1 combines with J gene TRBJ2-1; 8 nucleotides align to TRBD1. The CDR3 has 14 amino acids. The germline gives CDR1 SGHRS, CDR2 YFSETQ. Trimming cost V 7 bases and J 2 bases; bases outside gene matches: 5. The CDR3 sequence is CASHRGNTYNEQFF. The DNA for the CDR3 is TGCGCCAGCCACAGGGGGAACACCTACAATGAGCAGTTCTTC.

The V and J genes are TRBV7-2 and TRBJ2-7, with D perhaps being TRBD1 or TRBD2 (5 bases each). V was cut by 3 bases and J by 0 bases, with 6 bases left in between. Germline V gene sequence: CDR1 SGHTA, CDR2 FQGNSA. The CDR3 is 13 residues long. The CDR3 DNA follows: TGTGCCAGCAGCTTGGGGGTCTCCTACGAGCAGTACTTC. This translates into CASSLGVSYEQYF.

The CDR3 sequence is CASSQEPGQNTGELFF. CDR3 coding DNA: TGCGCCAGCAGCCAAGAACCGGGACAGAACACCGGGGAGCTGTTTTTT. This chain connects TRBV4-1 to TRBJ2-2, with D possibly being TRBD1 (6 bases). This CDR3 contains 16 residues. Germline-derived CDR1 and CDR2 are MGHRA and YSYEKL. The V and J ends lost 0 bases and 1 base respectively, with 9 bases between them.